The 27 T cell receptor beta chains listed next were all sequenced from one sample in a study of blood T cell repertoires in COVID-19. Sequencing was performed with immunoSEQ multiplex PCR; in TCRdb, only in-frame clones are kept and a portion is missing. The sample shows some 73,000 clones, around 90% of them seen only once. The sample taken for sequencing was peripheral blood. Source of these receptors: a human donor in a cohort sampled during active COVID-19.

The chain uses TRBV6-4 and TRBJ2-3; D unresolved. Germline-derived CDR1 and CDR2 are MRHNA and SNTAGT. V was pared by 0 bases and J by 1 base, with 8 bases between. CDR3 length: 15 amino acids. Here the CDR3 reads CASSDSRGGTDTQYF. In nucleotides, the CDR3 is TGTGCCAGCAGTGACTCGAGAGGCGGCACAGATACGCAGTATTTT.

This chain uses TRBV7-2 with TRBJ2-2; 10 bases map to TRBD2. Per germline, CDR1 SGHTA and CDR2 FQGNSA. J gave up 4 bases and V 3 bases, and 5 bases lay outside the gene matches. The CDR3 loop spans 16 amino acids. The CDR3 sequence is CASSFFSGGRTGELFF. In nucleotides, the CDR3 is TGTGCCAGCAGCTTCTTTAGCGGGGGGCGCACCGGGGAGCTGTTTTTT.

The chain is built from TRBV6-5 and TRBJ1-6, with no clear D. Germline CDR1 is MNHEY and CDR2 is SVGAGI. There are 15 residues in the CDR3. Trimming removed 5 bases from V and 7 bases from J, with 15 bases in between. CDR3 amino acids: CASSKNTVPNSPLHF. The CDR3 nucleotides read TGTGCCAGCAGTAAAAACACAGTTCCAAATTCACCCCTCCACTTT.

The rearrangement joins TRBV21-1 to TRBJ1-4; the table gives TRBD1 as D, unverified against the DNA. TRBV21-1 has pseudogene status. The length of the CDR3 is 16 residues. The CDR3 reads CASSKGNRGLGEKLFF. CDR3 coding DNA: TGTGCCAGCAGCAAAGGGAACAGGGGGCTTGGGGAAAAACTGTTTTTT.

This chain links TRBV3-1 (or the pseudogene TRBV3-2) with TRBJ2-2; 11 nucleotides agree with TRBD2. Germline V gene lookup returns CDR1 LGHDT and CDR2 YNNKEL (reference sequence). The CDR3 has 17 residues. Trimming at V came to 0 bases and at J to 4 bases, leaving 4 bases not matched to a gene. CDR3 region: CASSQDRSGGATGELFF. In DNA form, the CDR3 reads TGTGCCAGCAGCCAAGATCGTAGCGGGGGGGCCACCGGGGAGCTGTTTTTT.

This chain uses TRBV6-5 with TRBJ1-5; D is perhaps TRBD1 (5 bases). Trimming shortened V by 8 bases and J by 6 bases, and 17 bases separated the two germline ends. CDR1 is MNHEY and CDR2 is SVGAGI in the germline V gene. The CDR3 contains 14 residues. In nucleotides, the CDR3 is TGTGCCAGCGGAGCCGACAGCGGGGTTCAGCCCCAGCATTTT. Translation gives CASGADSGVQPQHF.

The rearrangement links TRBV5-1 to TRBJ2-7; the D is unclear. V dropped 1 base and J dropped 6 bases, with 14 bases sitting between them. CDR1 is SGHRS, CDR2 YFSETQ, per germline. CDR3 length: 14 residues. The CDR3 region has the DNA TGCGCCAGCAGCTTGCAACAGCTAACACTCGAGCAGTACTTC. This sequence encodes CASSLQQLTLEQYF. Full variable domain (missing parts from reference TRBV5-1 and TRBJ2-7): KAGVTQTPRYLIKTRGQQVTLSCSPISGHRSVSWYQQTPGQGLQFLFEYFSETQRNKGNFPGRFSGRQFSNSRSEMNVSTLELGDSALYLCASSLQQLTLEQYFGPGTRLTVT.

The rearrangement uses TRBV6-1 and TRBJ2-1; TRBD2 matches at 9 bases. The germline CDR1 and CDR2 sequences are MNHNS and SASEGT. V lost 4 bases to trimming and J lost 5 bases; unmatched junction nucleotides: 15. The CDR3 runs 18 residues. CDR3 sequence reads: CASSVGRDLAGTNNEQFF. CDR3 DNA: TGTGCCAGCAGTGTTGGTAGAGATCTAGCGGGGACCAACAATGAGCAGTTCTTC.

This chain joins TRBV11-3 and TRBJ1-2, with D possibly matching TRBD1 (5 bases). CDR3 length equals 13 residues. The germline V and J ends were trimmed by 6 bases and 4 bases, with 12 bases remaining between them. From germline, CDR1 is SGHNT and CDR2 YENEEA. The CDR3 loop reads CASRDDRTYGYTF. The DNA for the CDR3 is TGTGCCAGCAGGGACGACAGAACCTATGGCTACACCTTC.

The rearrangement uses TRBV27 and TRBJ2-1, with 9 bases matching TRBD1. The CDR3 is 15 amino acids. Germline V gene data show CDR1 as MNHEY and CDR2 as SMNVEV (reference sequence). The V segment lost 7 bases and the J segment 5 bases; nucleotides outside the gene matches: 9. The CDR3 region has the DNA TGTGCCAGCACTTCATCGGGACAGGGCGACAATGAGCAGTTCTTC. Its translation is CASTSSGQGDNEQFF.

The chain employs TRBV28 and TRBJ1-2, with 7 bases fitting TRBD1. V shed 6 bases and J 1 base; nucleotides not matched to a gene: 5. CDR1 and CDR2 from the germline V gene are MDHEN and SYDVKM. The CDR3 consists of 14 residues. CDR3 in DNA: TGTGCCAGCAGACAGGGGAGCTTTAACTATGGCTACACCTTC. Its translation: CASRQGSFNYGYTF.

The V call is TRBV6-5, the J call TRBJ2-4; maybe TRBD1 (7 bases). The CDR3 is 15 residues long. Trimming pared 8 bases from V and 0 bases from J, leaving 14 bases between. Germline V CDR1 and CDR2: MNHEY, SVGAGI. The CDR3 region has the DNA TGTGCCAGCTCGCAGGGGGGCCTAGCCAAAAACATTCAGTACTTC. Its translation: CASSQGGLAKNIQYF.

This chain connects TRBV5-1 to TRBJ2-2, with D maybe TRBD2 (5 bases). Germline CDR1 SGHRS, CDR2 YFSETQ. The V and J ends lost 4 bases and 0 bases respectively, with 10 bases between them. The length of the CDR3 is 15 residues. CDR3 nucleotides: TGCGCCAGCAGCAACCGAGGGACGAACACCGGGGAGCTGTTTTTT. Translated: CASSNRGTNTGELFF.

Only one count was recorded for this clone. This chain connects TRBV30 to TRBJ1-2, with D possibly being TRBD1 (5 bases). Germline loops: CDR1 GTSNPN, CDR2 SVGIG (reference sequence). V was clipped by 2 bases and J by 3 bases, with 10 bases between them. This CDR3 is 13 amino acids long. This CDR3 is CAWSRGEDYGYTF. DNA for the CDR3: TGTGCCTGGAGTAGGGGTGAGGACTATGGCTACACCTTC.

The chain links TRBV5-1 to TRBJ2-1, with D tentatively TRBD2 (5 bases). From germline, CDR1 is SGHRS and CDR2 YFSETQ. Deletions cut 0 bases from V and 0 bases from J, with 7 bases between. CDR3 length: 15 amino acids. This CDR3 is CASSLEGSSYNEQFF. As DNA, the CDR3 is TGCGCCAGCAGCTTGGAAGGGAGCTCCTACAATGAGCAGTTCTTC.

This clone has just one count. V usage is TRBV10-3 and J usage is TRBJ1-2, with D tentatively TRBD1 (6 bases). Germline values: CDR1 ENHRY, CDR2 SYGVKD. The CDR3 is 14 amino acids. The V gene lost 9 bases and the J gene lost 4 bases, with 18 bases spanning the gap. CDR3 coding DNA: TGTGCCATTTTCAGGGGAGAGCTGAGCTATGGCTACACCTTC. Translated, it gives CAIFRGELSYGYTF.

This sequence joins TRBV3-1 (or the pseudogene TRBV3-2) and TRBJ2-5; unclear D gene. CDR1 is LGHDT and CDR2 is YNNKEL in the germline V gene (reference sequence). This CDR3 has 12 residues. V lost 3 bases and J 4 bases, leaving 6 bases between the germline ends. In DNA form, the CDR3 reads TGTGCCAGCAGCCACCTCGGAGAGACCCAGTACTTC. As protein: CASSHLGETQYF.

This chain connects TRBV5-6 to TRBJ2-3, with 7 bases aligning to TRBD2. Germline assignment: CDR1 SGHDT and CDR2 YYEEEE. This CDR3 has 16 amino acids. With V trimmed by 4 bases and J by 7 bases, 15 bases remained unmatched. The CDR3 DNA is TGTGCCAGCAGCCAGGACGGTTGGACTAGTGGTTATACGCAGTATTTT. Encoded protein: CASSQDGWTSGYTQYF.

Here the CDR3 reads CASSLRGGDPQETQYF. In DNA, the CDR3 is TGTGCCAGCAGCTTAAGGGGAGGGGACCCACAAGAGACCCAGTACTTC. This chain links TRBV7-9 with TRBJ2-5; 7 nucleotides agree with TRBD2. Germline values: CDR1 SEHNR, CDR2 FQNEAQ (reference sequence). With 2 bases clipped from V and 2 bases from J, the junction kept 8 bases outside the gene matches. CDR3 size: 16 residues.

J is TRBJ1-1 and V is TRBV11-2; weak D call: TRBD1 (6 bases). The CDR3 covers 16 residues. V was cut by 5 bases and J by 1 base, with 17 bases left in between. The V gene's germline CDR1 is SGHAT and CDR2 FQNNGV. For the CDR3, the DNA is TGTGCCAGCAGCCAAACGGGACACTGGGAGAACACTGAAGCTTTCTTT. Translated: CASSQTGHWENTEAFF.

V is TRBV28 and J is TRBJ1-1; 9 bases fit TRBD1. The CDR3 runs 15 residues. CDR1 is MDHEN, CDR2 SYDVKM, per germline. After removal of 0 bases from V and 3 bases from J, the junction contained 2 bases not matched to a gene. The CDR3, as DNA: TGTGCCAGCAGTTTATGGACAGGGGGGGACACTGAAGCTTTCTTT. Protein: CASSLWTGGDTEAFF. Filled out from reference TRBV28 and TRBJ1-1, the complete variable domain reads DVKVTQSSRYLVKRTGEKVFLECVQDMDHENMFWYRQDPGLGLRLIYFSYDVKMKEKGDIPEGYSVSREKKERFSLILESASTNQTSMYLCASSLWTGGDTEAFFGQGTRLTVV.

This rearrangement joins TRBV2 to TRBJ2-7; 9 bases line up with TRBD1. The V segment lost 6 bases and the J segment 0 bases; nucleotides outside the gene matches: 6. Germline-derived CDR1 and CDR2 are SNHLY and FYNNEI. The CDR3 spans 15 residues. The CDR3: CASSPRDRVSYEQYF. CDR3 coding DNA: TGTGCCAGCAGCCCCCGGGACAGGGTCTCCTACGAGCAGTACTTC. Together with reference TRBV2 and TRBJ2-7, the CDR3 gives the full variable domain: EPEVTQTPSHQVTQMGQEVILRCVPISNHLYFYWYRQILGQKVEFLVSFYNNEISEKSEIFDDQFSVERPDGSNFTLKIRSTKLEDSAMYFCASSPRDRVSYEQYFGPGTRLTVT.

The chain joins TRBV5-1 to TRBJ2-1; 9 bases are shared with TRBD1. This CDR3 contains 14 residues. Germline lookup yields CDR1 SGHRS and CDR2 YFSETQ. Germline trimming cut 5 bases from V and 9 bases from J; bases unmatched to any gene: 9. The DNA for the CDR3 is TGCGCCAGCAGGCGGGACAGGGAGTATAGTGAGCAGTTCTTC. Its translation is CASRRDREYSEQFF.

The rearrangement uses TRBV6-5 and TRBJ1-1, with D tentatively TRBD1 (5 bases). Per germline, CDR1 MNHEY and CDR2 SVGAGI. Trimming cost V 4 bases and J 1 base, with 10 bases left between them. The CDR3 runs to 14 residues. The chain's CDR3 is CASSLATANTEAFF. The CDR3 DNA reads as TGTGCCAGCAGTTTGGCGACAGCGAACACTGAAGCTTTCTTT.

V is TRBV6-5 and J is TRBJ2-1; D unresolved. The germline V gene encodes CDR1 MNHEY and CDR2 SVGAGI. Trimming took 3 bases from V and 1 from J, leaving 13 bases between them. This CDR3 is built from 16 residues. The CDR3 DNA reads as TGTGCCAGCAGTTATCGATCACTGAAGTCCTACAATGAGCAGTTCTTC. This encodes CASSYRSLKSYNEQFF.

The sample holds one count of this clone. V is TRBV15 and J is TRBJ2-3; D is uncertain. CDR1 is LNHNV, CDR2 YYDKDF, per germline (reference sequence). V dropped 0 bases and J dropped 6 bases, with 7 bases sitting between them. CDR3 length: 13 amino acids. The CDR3 bases are TGTGCCACCAGCAGAGATCACGGGGATACGCAGTATTTT. This translates into CATSRDHGDTQYF.

The chain carries TRBV7-9 and TRBJ2-3; 8 bases map to TRBD2. After removal of 2 bases from V and 2 bases from J, the junction contained 3 bases not matched to a gene. CDR3 size: 15 residues. Germline loops: CDR1 SEHNR, CDR2 FQNEAQ (reference sequence). The CDR3 is CASSLTSGTTDTQYF. CDR3 nucleotides: TGTGCCAGCAGCTTAACTAGCGGTACCACAGATACGCAGTATTTT.